A single sample is the source of the 4 T cell receptor beta chains below, sequenced in a study of T cells in Graves' hyperthyroidism and ophthalmopathy (dated by TCRdb to the late 2010s). Library prep was done by multiplex PCR. The sample was run on an Illumina HiSeq 2000. The TCR beta CDR3 regions were amplified from RNA transcripts. The TCR CDR3 was subjected to a first round of RT-PCR using the HTBI primer set and the Qiagen OneStep RT-PCR kit. TCRdb reworked the public reads: Q25 trimming with fastp, MiXCR clone assembly, productive beta chains retained. Under each unique CDR3 protein, matching rows form one entry showing the most common genes and DNA. Present in this sample are about 760,000 distinct CDR3 sequences, 30% to 40% of which were seen just once. Together, the top ten hold roughly 31% of the sample. Specimen: blood. The receptors here all came from a woman in her 40s with Graves' hyperthyroidism.

This clonotype was seen many times. The J gene is TRBJ1-2, the V gene TRBV12-3 or TRBV12-4, with a weak D call TRBD1 (6 bases). Trimming stripped 6 bases from V and 10 bases from J, with 15 bases between. This CDR3 contains 12 residues. CDR3 residues: CASRPPDSYYTF. The DNA for the CDR3 is TGTGCCAGCAGACCGCCGGACAGCTACTACACCTTC.

The chain joins TRBV7-9 to TRBJ2-7; TRBD2 might be the D (7 bases). The V gene's germline CDR1 is SEHNR and CDR2 FQNEAQ (reference sequence). The germline V and J ends were trimmed by 4 bases and 7 bases, with 20 bases remaining between them. The CDR3 totals 15 residues. DNA for the CDR3: TGTGCCAGCAGCTCGGGGGGCCAGCGGTCGTGGGAGCAGTACTTC. Residues: CASSSGGQRSWEQYF. The complete variable domain, with remaining parts taken from reference TRBV7-9 and TRBJ2-7, reads DTGVSQNPRHKITKRGQNVTFRCDPISEHNRLYWYRQTLGQGPEFLTYFQNEAQLEKSRLLSDRFSAERPKGSFSTLEIQRTEQGDSAMYLCASSSGGQRSWEQYFGPGTRLTVT.

V gene TRBV29-1 combines with J gene TRBJ1-1; 9 nucleotides align to TRBD1. The V segment lost 7 bases and the J segment 6 bases; nucleotides outside the gene matches: 6. This CDR3 comprises 12 residues. Germline CDR1 and CDR2: SQVTM and ANQGSEA. Here the CDR3 reads CSGTGESAEAFF. CDR3 sequence (DNA): TGCAGCGGGACAGGGGAGAGCGCTGAAGCTTTCTTT.

The V and J genes are TRBV28 and TRBJ2-5, with D possibly being TRBD2 (6 bases). The CDR3 runs to 15 residues. V dropped 1 base and J dropped 5 bases, with 14 bases sitting between them. The germline V gene encodes CDR1 MDHEN and CDR2 SYDVKM. CDR3 bases: TGTGCCAGCAGTTTATTATCGGCTAGCGCGGAGACCCAGTACTTC. Protein: CASSLLSASAETQYF.